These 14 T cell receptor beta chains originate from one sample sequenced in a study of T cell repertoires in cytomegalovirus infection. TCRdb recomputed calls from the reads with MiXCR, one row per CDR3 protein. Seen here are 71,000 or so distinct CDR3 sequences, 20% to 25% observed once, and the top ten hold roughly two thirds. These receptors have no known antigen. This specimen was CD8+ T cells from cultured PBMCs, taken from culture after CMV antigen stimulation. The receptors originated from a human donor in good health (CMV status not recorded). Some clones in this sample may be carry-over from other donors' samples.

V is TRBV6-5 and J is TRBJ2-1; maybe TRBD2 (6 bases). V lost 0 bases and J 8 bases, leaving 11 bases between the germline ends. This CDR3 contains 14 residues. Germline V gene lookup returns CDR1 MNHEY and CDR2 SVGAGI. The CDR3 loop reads CASSYSLGEDEQFF. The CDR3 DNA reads TGTGCCAGCAGTTACTCGCTCGGGGAGGATGAGCAGTTCTTC.

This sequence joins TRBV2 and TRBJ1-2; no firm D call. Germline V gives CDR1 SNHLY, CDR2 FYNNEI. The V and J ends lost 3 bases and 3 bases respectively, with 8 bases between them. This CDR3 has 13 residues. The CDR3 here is CASSDRLDYGYTF. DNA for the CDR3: TGTGCCAGCAGTGATAGGCTGGACTATGGCTACACCTTC. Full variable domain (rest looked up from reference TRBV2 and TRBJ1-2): EPEVTQTPSHQVTQMGQEVILRCVPISNHLYFYWYRQILGQKVEFLVSFYNNEISEKSEIFDDQFSVERPDGSNFTLKIRSTKLEDSAMYFCASSDRLDYGYTFGSGTRLTVV.

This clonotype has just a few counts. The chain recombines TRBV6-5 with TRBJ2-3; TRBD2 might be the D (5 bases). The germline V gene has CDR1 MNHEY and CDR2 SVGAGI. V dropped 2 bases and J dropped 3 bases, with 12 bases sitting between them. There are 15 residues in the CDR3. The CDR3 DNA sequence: TGTGCCAGCAGTTACGCGACTGAGGGAACAGATACGCAGTATTTT. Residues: CASSYATEGTDTQYF.

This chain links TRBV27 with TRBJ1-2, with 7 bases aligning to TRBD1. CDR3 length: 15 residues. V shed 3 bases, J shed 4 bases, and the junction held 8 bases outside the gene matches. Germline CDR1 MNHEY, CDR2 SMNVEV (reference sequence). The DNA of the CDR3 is TGTGCCAGCAGTTTTTTCCCAGGGGGGACCTATGGCTACACCTTC. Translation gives CASSFFPGGTYGYTF.

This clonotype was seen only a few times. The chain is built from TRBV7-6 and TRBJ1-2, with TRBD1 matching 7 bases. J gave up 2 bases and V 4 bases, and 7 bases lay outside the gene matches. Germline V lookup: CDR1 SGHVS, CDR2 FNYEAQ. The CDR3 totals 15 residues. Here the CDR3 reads CASSSSGTENYGYTF. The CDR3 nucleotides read TGTGCCAGCAGCTCATCCGGGACAGAGAACTATGGCTACACCTTC.

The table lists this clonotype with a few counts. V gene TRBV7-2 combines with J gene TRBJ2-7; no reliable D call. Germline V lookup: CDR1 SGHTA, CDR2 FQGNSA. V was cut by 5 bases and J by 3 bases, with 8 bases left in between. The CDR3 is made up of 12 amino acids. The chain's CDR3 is CASSLRLYEQYF. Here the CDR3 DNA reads TGTGCCAGCAGCCTAAGGCTCTACGAGCAGTACTTC.

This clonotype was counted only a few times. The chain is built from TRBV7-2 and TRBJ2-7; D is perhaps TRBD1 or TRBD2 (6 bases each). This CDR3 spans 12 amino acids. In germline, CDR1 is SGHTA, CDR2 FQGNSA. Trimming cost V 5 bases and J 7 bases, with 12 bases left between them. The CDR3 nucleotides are TGTGCCAGCAGCGTGGGGGGCTGGGAGCAGTACTTC. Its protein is CASSVGGWEQYF.

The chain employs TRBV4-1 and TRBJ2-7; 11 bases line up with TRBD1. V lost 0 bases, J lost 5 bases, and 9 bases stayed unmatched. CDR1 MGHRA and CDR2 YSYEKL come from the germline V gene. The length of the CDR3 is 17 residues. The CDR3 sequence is CASSQETPGQGVHEQYF. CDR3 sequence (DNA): TGCGCCAGCAGCCAAGAGACCCCGGGACAGGGGGTCCACGAGCAGTACTTC.

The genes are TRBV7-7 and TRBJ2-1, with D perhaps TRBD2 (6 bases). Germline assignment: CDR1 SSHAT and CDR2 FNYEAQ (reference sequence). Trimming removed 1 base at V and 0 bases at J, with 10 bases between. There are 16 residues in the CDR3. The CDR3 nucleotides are TGTGCCAGCAGCTTAGGGGCGGGGAGCTCCTACAATGAGCAGTTCTTC. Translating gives CASSLGAGSSYNEQFF.

This chain's CDR3 is CAVSDRGPYEQYF. For the CDR3, the DNA is TGTGCCGTTTCGGACAGGGGCCCCTACGAGCAGTACTTC. The rearrangement joins TRBV6-1 to TRBJ2-7, with TRBD1 matching 9 bases. With 11 bases clipped from V and 2 bases from J, the junction kept 7 bases outside the gene matches. The CDR3 spans 13 residues. Germline V gives CDR1 MNHNS, CDR2 SASEGT.

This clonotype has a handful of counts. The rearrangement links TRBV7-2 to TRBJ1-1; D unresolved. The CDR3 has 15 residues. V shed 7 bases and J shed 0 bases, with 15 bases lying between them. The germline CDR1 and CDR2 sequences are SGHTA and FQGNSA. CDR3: CASTVNEAMNTEAFF. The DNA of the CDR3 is TGTGCCAGCACCGTGAACGAGGCCATGAACACTGAAGCTTTCTTT.

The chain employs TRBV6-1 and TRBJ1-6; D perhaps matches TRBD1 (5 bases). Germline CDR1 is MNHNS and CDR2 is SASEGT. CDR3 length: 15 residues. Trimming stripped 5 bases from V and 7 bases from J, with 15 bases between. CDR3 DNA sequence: TGTGCCAGCAGTTATCTTTCAGGGTGGAATTCACCCCTCCACTTT. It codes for CASSYLSGWNSPLHF.

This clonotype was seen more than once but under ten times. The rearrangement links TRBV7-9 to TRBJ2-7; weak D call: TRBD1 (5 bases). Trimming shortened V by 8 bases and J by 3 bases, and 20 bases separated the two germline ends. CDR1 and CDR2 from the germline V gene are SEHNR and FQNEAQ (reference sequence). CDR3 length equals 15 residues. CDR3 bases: TGTGCCAGCGGCCCTCGCCAGGGAAAGTTCTACGAGCAGTACTTC. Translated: CASGPRQGKFYEQYF.

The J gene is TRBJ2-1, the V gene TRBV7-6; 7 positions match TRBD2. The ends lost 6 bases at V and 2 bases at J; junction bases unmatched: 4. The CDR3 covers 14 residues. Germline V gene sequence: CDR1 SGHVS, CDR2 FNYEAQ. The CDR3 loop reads CASSGGETYNEQFF. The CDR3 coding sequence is TGTGCCAGCAGTGGGGGGGAGACCTACAATGAGCAGTTCTTC.